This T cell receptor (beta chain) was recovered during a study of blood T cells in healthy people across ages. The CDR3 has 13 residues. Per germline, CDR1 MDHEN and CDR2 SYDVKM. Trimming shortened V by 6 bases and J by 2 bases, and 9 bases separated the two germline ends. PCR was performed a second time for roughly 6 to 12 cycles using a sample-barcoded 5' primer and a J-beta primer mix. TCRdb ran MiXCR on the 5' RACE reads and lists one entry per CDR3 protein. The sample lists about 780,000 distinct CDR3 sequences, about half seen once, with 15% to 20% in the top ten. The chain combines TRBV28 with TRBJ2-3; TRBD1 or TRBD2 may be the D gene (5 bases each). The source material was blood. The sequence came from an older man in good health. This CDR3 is CASRVGVTDTQYF. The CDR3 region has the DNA TGTGCCAGCAGGGTGGGGGTCACAGATACGCAGTATTTT.